This record covers a single T cell receptor (beta chain). Antigen specificity is unknown. Data came from immunoSEQ multiplex PCR; TCRdb stores just in-frame clones and leaves some out. Of 95,000 to 130,000 clones in the sample, about 90% are singletons; the top ten hold roughly 1.5%. This record comes from a study of T cell responses to AZD1222 COVID-19 vaccine. Regarding the study as a whole: After the peak T cell response, and only then, were repertoires sampled. Epitopes outside B.1.351 and B.1.1.7 mutated regions reportedly drew nearly half of spike TCRs. In a largely white British group with more females than males, clonal diversity was possibly underestimated.

CDR3 size: 16 residues. Germline V CDR1 and CDR2: SGHRS, YFSETQ. Trimming took 4 bases from V and 2 from J; bases not matched to a gene: 7. This chain connects TRBV5-1 to TRBJ2-2; 8 positions match TRBD2. The sequence derives from an adult who received the AZD1222 COVID-19 vaccine. Material: peripheral blood, obtained 28 days after the second AZD1222 dose. The CDR3 DNA reads TGCGCCAGCAGCACCCAAGCGGGAGTAAACACCGGGGAGCTGTTTTTT. This gives the protein CASSTQAGVNTGELFF.